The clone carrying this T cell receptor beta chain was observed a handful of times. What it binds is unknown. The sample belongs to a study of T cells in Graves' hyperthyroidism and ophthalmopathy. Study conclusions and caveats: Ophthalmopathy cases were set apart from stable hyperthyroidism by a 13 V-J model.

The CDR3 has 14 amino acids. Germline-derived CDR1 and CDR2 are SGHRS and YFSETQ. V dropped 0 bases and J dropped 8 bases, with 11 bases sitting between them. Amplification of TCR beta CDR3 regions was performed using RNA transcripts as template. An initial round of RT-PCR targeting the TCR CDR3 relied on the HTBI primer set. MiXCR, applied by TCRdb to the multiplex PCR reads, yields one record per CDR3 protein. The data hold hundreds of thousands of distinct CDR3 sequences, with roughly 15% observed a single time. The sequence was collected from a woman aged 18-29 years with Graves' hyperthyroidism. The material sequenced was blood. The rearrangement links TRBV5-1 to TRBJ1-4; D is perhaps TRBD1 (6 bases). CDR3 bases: TGCGCCAGCAGCTTGGGAACAGGGAGAGAAAAACTGTTTTTT. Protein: CASSLGTGREKLFF.